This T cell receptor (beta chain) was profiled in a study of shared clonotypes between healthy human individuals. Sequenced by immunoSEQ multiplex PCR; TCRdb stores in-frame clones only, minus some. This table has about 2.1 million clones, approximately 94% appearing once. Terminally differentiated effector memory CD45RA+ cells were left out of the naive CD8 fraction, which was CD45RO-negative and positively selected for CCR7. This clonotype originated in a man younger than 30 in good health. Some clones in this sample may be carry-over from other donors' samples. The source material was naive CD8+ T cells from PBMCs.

The CDR3 protein is CASISEDYGYTF. The CDR3 DNA reads as TGTGCCAGCATCTCCGAGGACTATGGCTACACCTTC. The rearrangement uses TRBV25-1 and TRBJ1-2; the D is unclear. Germline V lookup: CDR1 MGHDK, CDR2 SYGVNS. The V gene lost 7 bases and the J gene lost 3 bases, with 9 bases spanning the gap. The CDR3 consists of 12 residues.